This T cell receptor (beta chain) was identified in a study of technical replicates of blood from a few donors. Germline CDR1 is MNHEY and CDR2 is SMNVEV (reference sequence). The CDR3 loop spans 13 amino acids. V gave up 11 bases and J gave up 6 bases; unmatched junction bases: 10. The table lists this clone with a few counts. Here immunoSEQ multiplex PCR was the method, and the copy in TCRdb shows in-frame clones only, minus some. The sample includes 65,000 to 90,000 clones, about 86% of them seen just once. This receptor was taken from a human donor in good health. Some clones in this sample may be carry-over from other donors' samples. The J gene is TRBJ1-1, the V gene TRBV27, with TRBD1 matching 9 bases. Sequenced: PBMCs. The CDR3: CAAWGQGHPEAFF. DNA of the CDR3: TGTGCCGCATGGGGACAGGGACACCCTGAAGCTTTCTTT.